This T cell receptor beta chain was identified in a study of T cells in Graves' hyperthyroidism and ophthalmopathy. This clonotype was picked up many times. A junction end diverges from the germline sequence, so it may reflect a read error. Germline V CDR1 and CDR2: SEHNR, FQNEAQ (reference sequence). This CDR3 has 12 amino acids. There were TCR beta CDR3 regions amplified from RNA transcripts. TCR CDR3 underwent first-round RT-PCR with the HTBI primer set. From the multiplex PCR reads, TCRdb called clonotypes with MiXCR, one entry per CDR3 protein. Of roughly 510,000 distinct CDR3 sequences in the sample, 20% to 25% are singletons; the top ten hold about a quarter.

This chain joins TRBV7-9 and TRBJ1-2, with D maybe TRBD1 (5 bases). Sequencing was performed on blood. The TCR comes from a man aged 18 to 29 with Graves' hyperthyroidism. The CDR3 spells CATPVAAWGYAF. The CDR3 nucleotides read TGTGCCACACCGGTGGCGGCATGGGGCTACGCCTTC.